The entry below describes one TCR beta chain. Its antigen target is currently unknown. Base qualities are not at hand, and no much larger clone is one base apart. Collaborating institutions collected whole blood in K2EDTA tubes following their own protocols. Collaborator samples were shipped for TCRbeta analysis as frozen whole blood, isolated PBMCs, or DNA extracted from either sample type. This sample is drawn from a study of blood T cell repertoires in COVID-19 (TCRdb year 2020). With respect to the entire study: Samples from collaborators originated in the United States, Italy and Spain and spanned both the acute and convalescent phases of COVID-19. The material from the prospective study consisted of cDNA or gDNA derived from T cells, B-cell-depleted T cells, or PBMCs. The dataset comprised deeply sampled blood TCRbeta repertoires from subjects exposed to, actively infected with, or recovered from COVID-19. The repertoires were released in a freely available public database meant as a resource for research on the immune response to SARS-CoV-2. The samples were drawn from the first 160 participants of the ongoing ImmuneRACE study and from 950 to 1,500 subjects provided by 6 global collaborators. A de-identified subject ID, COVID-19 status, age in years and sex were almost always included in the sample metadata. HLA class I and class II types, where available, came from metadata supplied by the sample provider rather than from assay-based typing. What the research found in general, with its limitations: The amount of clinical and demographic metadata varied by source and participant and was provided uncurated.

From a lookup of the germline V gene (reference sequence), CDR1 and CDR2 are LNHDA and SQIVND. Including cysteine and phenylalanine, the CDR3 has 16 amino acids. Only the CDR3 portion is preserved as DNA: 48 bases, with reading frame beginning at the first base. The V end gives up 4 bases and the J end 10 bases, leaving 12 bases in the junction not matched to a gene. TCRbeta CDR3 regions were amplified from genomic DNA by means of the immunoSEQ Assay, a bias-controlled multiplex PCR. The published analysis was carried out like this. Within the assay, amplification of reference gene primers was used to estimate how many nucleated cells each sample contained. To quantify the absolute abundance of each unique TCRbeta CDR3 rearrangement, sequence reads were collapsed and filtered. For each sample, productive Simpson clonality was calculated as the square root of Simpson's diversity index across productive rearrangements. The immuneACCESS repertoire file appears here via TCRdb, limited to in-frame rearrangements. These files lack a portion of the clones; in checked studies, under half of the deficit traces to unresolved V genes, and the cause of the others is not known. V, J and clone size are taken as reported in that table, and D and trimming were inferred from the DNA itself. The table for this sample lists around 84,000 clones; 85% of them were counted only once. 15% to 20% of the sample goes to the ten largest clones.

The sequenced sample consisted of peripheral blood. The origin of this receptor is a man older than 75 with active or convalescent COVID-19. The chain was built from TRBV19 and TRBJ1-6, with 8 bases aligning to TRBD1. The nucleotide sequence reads TGTGCCAGTAGTACCCAGACAGGGGCTACGGGATCACCCCTCCACTTT. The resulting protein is CASSTQTGATGSPLHF.